This record concerns one TCR beta chain sequence. Its cognate antigen is unknown. The entry originates in a study of cytomegalovirus exposure and HLA in healthy donors. This table comes from immunoSEQ multiplex PCR, and its TCRdb copy is limited to in-frame clones, with some not included. The table records about 65,000 clones, about 91% of them present only once. Regarding the study as a whole: In vitro confirmation showed a few CMV-associated chains to be CMV antigen specific. Researchers catalogued approximately 170 TCR beta chains as cytomegalovirus-associated.

The CDR3 contains 14 residues. Germline CDR1 and CDR2: MDHEN and SYDVKM. V trimming: 3 bases; J trimming: 4 bases; junction bases outside the gene matches: 6. The clonotype was recovered from a woman aged 18-29 years in good health and CMV-seronegative. Sequencing used PBMCs. This chain links TRBV28 with TRBJ2-7, with 7 positions matching TRBD2. CDR3 bases: TGTGCCAGCAGTTTGACGGGGGGTGCTTACGAGCAGTACTTC. Amino acid sequence: CASSLTGGAYEQYF.